These T cell receptor beta chains were read from a single sample in a study of T cell responses to AZD1222 COVID-19 vaccine. The protocol was immunoSEQ multiplex PCR, while the TCRdb copy is restricted to in-frame clones and leaves out a portion. The repertoire holds more than 150,000 clones, with 91% as singletons. This material consisted of peripheral blood, taken on day 0 of AZD1222 vaccination. The origin of the receptors is an adult in good health. Both conserved end residues are part of each CDR3. The D gene is left open where the match is weak.

TRBV28	TRBD1	TRBJ2-7	CASRTQGAPSYEQYF
TRBV2	.	TRBJ1-4	CASSDGSTNEKLFF
TRBV12-5	TRBD2	TRBJ2-3	CASGLTSGVDTDTQYF
TRBV2	.	TRBJ1-2	CASSELGANYGYTF
TRBV2	TRBD2	TRBJ2-2	CATASGRTGELFF
TRBV25-1	.	TRBJ1-2	CASSPRDTYGYTF
TRBV14	TRBD1	TRBJ1-3	CASSLGQGDGNTIYF
TRBV5-1	.	TRBJ1-1	CASSFRERNTEAFF
TRBV7-2	.	TRBJ1-5	CATTVIGRRAGQPQHF
TRBV12-3/TRBV12-4	.	TRBJ1-1	CACLDNTEAFF
TRBV4-1	.	TRBJ1-1	CASSSAGGWLGAFF
TRBV6-1	.	TRBJ2-2	CASSDRTVAPTGELFF
TRBV10-1	TRBD1	TRBJ1-1	CASIPGTGYTEAFF
TRBV30	.	TRBJ1-2	CAWSAGVGYTF
TRBV7-9	.	TRBJ1-1	CASSLRAGDTEAFF
TRBV11-3	.	TRBJ2-5	CASSPTGSIQETQYF
TRBV5-1	.	TRBJ2-1	CASSLVAGSYNEQFF
TRBV6-1	.	TRBJ2-4	CASSEFSEVQYF
TRBV9	.	TRBJ1-6	CASSVTGGNSPLHF
TRBV9	.	TRBJ2-1	CASSVEGSHSNEQFF
TRBV18	.	TRBJ2-2	CASSPPGGRDTGELFF
TRBV9	.	TRBJ2-7	CASSVSRRPKDEQYF
TRBV14	.	TRBJ2-3	CASSPVGGTDTQYF
TRBV29-1	TRBD1	TRBJ2-5	CSHRDRVQETQYF
TRBV11-2	TRBD2	TRBJ2-1	CASRLGTSGRAYNEQFF